A single sample gave rise to the 32 T cell receptor beta chains below, sequenced in a study of Tregs in tolerant kidney transplant recipients. This table comes from immunoSEQ multiplex PCR, and its TCRdb copy is limited to in-frame clones, with some not included. This sample has about 64,000 clones, with 98% found just once. This sample comprised Tregs from blood, obtained before the transplant. The source is a human donor who received a combined kidney and bone marrow transplant.

The chain links TRBV6-1 to TRBJ1-3; the D gene is possibly TRBD1 (5 bases). Per the germline V gene, CDR1 is MNHNS and CDR2 is SASEGT. The CDR3 is 16 residues long. Trimming left V 3 bases short and J 0 bases short, with 12 bases between. The CDR3 loop reads CASSEGRGFSGNTIYF. The CDR3 nucleotides are TGTGCCAGCAGTGAGGGAAGGGGTTTCTCTGGAAACACCATATATTTT.

The CDR3, as DNA: TGCAGCGTTGAAGATGAGCGGGGGGCCCCCTACGAGCAGTACTTC. It yields the protein CSVEDERGAPYEQYF. The chain joins TRBV29-1 to TRBJ2-7; TRBD2 matches 9 bases. Germline loops: CDR1 SQVTM, CDR2 ANQGSEA. After removal of 0 bases from V and 2 bases from J, the junction contained 5 bases not matched to a gene. The CDR3 is 15 residues long.

The chain couples TRBV19 to TRBJ1-6; D perhaps matches TRBD1 (5 bases). The CDR3 contains 13 residues. The V and J ends lost 3 bases and 7 bases respectively, with 7 bases between them. From germline, CDR1 is LNHDA and CDR2 SQIVND (reference sequence). In nucleotides, the CDR3 is TGTGCCAGTAGTATGACAGCCAATTCACCCCTCCACTTT. Translation gives CASSMTANSPLHF. Full variable domain (rest looked up from reference TRBV19 and TRBJ1-6): DGGITQSPKYLFRKEGQNVTLSCEQNLNHDAMYWYRQDPGQGLRLIYYSQIVNDFQKGDIAEGYSVSREKKESFPLTVTSAQKNPTAFYLCASSMTANSPLHFGNGTRLTVT.

The chain couples TRBV4-1 to TRBJ1-2; a weak D match, TRBD1 (6 bases). In germline, CDR1 is MGHRA, CDR2 YSYEKL. The CDR3 has 16 residues. Trimming shortened V by 0 bases and J by 3 bases, and 14 bases separated the two germline ends. The CDR3: CASSQDAQGQDYGYTF. CDR3 nucleotide sequence: TGCGCCAGCAGCCAAGATGCCCAGGGGCAGGACTATGGCTACACCTTC.

V usage is TRBV7-9 and J usage is TRBJ1-4, with 7 bases that match TRBD1. This CDR3 contains 14 residues. The germline gives CDR1 SEHNR, CDR2 FQNEAQ (reference sequence). With 5 bases clipped from V and 5 bases from J, the junction kept 5 bases outside the gene matches. The CDR3 nucleotides are TGTGCCAGCAGCACGGGACAGATAAATGAAAAACTGTTTTTT. It codes for CASSTGQINEKLFF.

The CDR3 sequence is CATKDRGFAGNTIYF. The CDR3 region has the DNA TGTGCCACAAAAGACAGGGGATTTGCTGGAAACACCATATATTTT. The gene calls are TRBV15 and TRBJ1-3, with TRBD1 matching over 8 bases. V shed 9 bases, J shed 2 bases, and the junction held 9 bases outside the gene matches. The CDR3 contains 15 residues. Germline CDR1 LNHNV, CDR2 YYDKDF (reference sequence).

The CDR3 sequence: CAWRQGEYNEQFF. CDR3 bases: TGTGCCTGGAGACAGGGCGAGTACAATGAGCAGTTCTTC. This rearrangement joins TRBV30 to TRBJ2-1; D is perhaps TRBD1 (6 bases). The ends were cut back, 3 bases at V and 4 bases at J, with 10 bases in the middle. The CDR3 spans 13 residues. Germline CDR1 and CDR2: GTSNPN and SVGIG (reference sequence).

This chain joins TRBV9 and TRBJ2-7; D may be TRBD2 (7 bases). This CDR3 is built from 18 residues. Germline V gene lookup returns CDR1 SGDLS and CDR2 YYNGEE. The V gene lost 4 bases and the J gene lost 5 bases, with 28 bases spanning the gap. CDR3 in DNA: TGTGCCAGCAGCCGGAGTACGGGGGGCCACGCTTCGGCCCACGAGCAGTACTTC. Protein product: CASSRSTGGHASAHEQYF.

The V gene is TRBV5-6, the J gene TRBJ2-7; D gene uncertain. V was shortened by 0 bases and J by 9 bases, with 7 bases between the two germline ends. This CDR3 is 11 amino acids long. Germline V gene data show CDR1 as SGHDT and CDR2 as YYEEEE. DNA of the CDR3: TGTGCCAGCAGCTTGGGTGTTAGGCAGTACTTC. Translation: CASSLGVRQYF.

DNA for the CDR3: TGCAGCGTTGATCAAGGGGGACAGGGGGGGGAGCAGTACTTC. Translating it yields CSVDQGGQGGEQYF. V gene TRBV29-1 combines with J gene TRBJ2-7; TRBD1 agrees at 11 bases. V shed 3 bases and J 7 bases; nucleotides not matched to a gene: 8. Germline assignment: CDR1 SQVTM and CDR2 ANQGSEA. The CDR3 contains 14 residues.

The V gene is TRBV28, the J gene TRBJ1-1; D unresolved. V was clipped by 4 bases and J by 3 bases, with 3 bases between them. The CDR3 is 11 amino acids. Looked up from germline, CDR1 is MDHEN and CDR2 is SYDVKM. This CDR3 reads CASSSDTEAFF. Written as DNA, the CDR3 is TGTGCCAGCAGTTCCGACACTGAAGCTTTCTTT.

This chain uses TRBV27 with TRBJ2-3; 7 bases line up with TRBD1. Germline V CDR1 and CDR2: MNHEY, SMNVEV (reference sequence). CDR3 size: 15 residues. V was clipped by 3 bases and J by 1 base; unmatched bases: 4. The CDR3 DNA reads TGTGCCAGCAGTTTTATAGGGGGCGGCACAGATACGCAGTATTTT. Translated, it gives CASSFIGGGTDTQYF.

This clone appeared a single time. The chain uses TRBV7-2 and TRBJ1-5; D uncertain. Trimming removed 5 bases at V and 7 bases at J, with 12 bases between. The germline gives CDR1 SGHTA, CDR2 FQGNSA. This CDR3 is 13 amino acids long. CDR3 DNA: TGTGCCAGCAGCCCCCGCCTAGGCCAGCCCCAGCATTTT. Translated, it gives CASSPRLGQPQHF.

This chain joins TRBV10-3 and TRBJ2-1; TRBD2 matches at 13 bases. The germline CDR1 and CDR2 sequences are ENHRY and SYGVKD. V lost 6 bases, J lost 10 bases, and 9 bases stayed unmatched. There are 15 residues in the CDR3. The CDR3 DNA reads TGTGCCATCAGGTCCACTAGCGGGGGGGCGGACGAGCAGTTCTTC. Amino acid sequence: CAIRSTSGGADEQFF.

Here the CDR3 DNA reads TGTGCCAGCAGTTACCCGGGATCAAGGTATACGCAGTATTTT. Protein: CASSYPGSRYTQYF. The chain uses TRBV6-6 and TRBJ2-3; possible D gene TRBD2, 5 bases. Germline assignment: CDR1 MNHNY and CDR2 SVGAGI (reference sequence). Trimming pared 2 bases from V and 7 bases from J, leaving 13 bases between. The CDR3 runs 14 residues.

The chain recombines TRBV11-1 with TRBJ2-3, with 10 positions matching TRBD2. Germline CDR1 and CDR2: SGHAT and FQDESV (reference sequence). The CDR3 loop spans 15 amino acids. V shed 3 bases and J 10 bases; nucleotides not matched to a gene: 10. The CDR3 here is CASSLVGLAASSQYF. CDR3 DNA: TGTGCCAGCAGCTTGGTCGGACTAGCGGCGTCCTCGCAGTATTTT.

This clone was recorded only once. V usage is TRBV7-6 and J usage is TRBJ2-5; possible D gene TRBD2, 6 bases. Germline loops: CDR1 SGHVS, CDR2 FNYEAQ. The CDR3 has 16 amino acids. The V end lost 5 bases, the J end lost 4 bases, and 20 bases lay between the germline ends. This CDR3 reads CASSPLLAHVGETQYF. In nucleotides, the CDR3 is TGTGCCAGCAGCCCTTTACTAGCCCATGTTGGAGAGACCCAGTACTTC.

The chain couples TRBV16 to TRBJ2-1; 7 bases map to TRBD1. This CDR3 is built from 15 residues. Germline-derived CDR1 and CDR2 are KGHSY and FQNENV. V was pared by 8 bases and J by 6 bases, with 13 bases of the junction left unmatched. The CDR3 bases are TGTGCCAGCGCCCCGATAACAGGGGTAGTCAATGAGCAGTTCTTC. Translation gives CASAPITGVVNEQFF.

The chain recombines TRBV7-7 with TRBJ2-7; TRBD1 aligns across 7 bases. V shed 6 bases, J shed 5 bases, and the junction held 10 bases outside the gene matches. Germline-derived CDR1 and CDR2 are SSHAT and FNYEAQ (reference sequence). This CDR3 region has 14 residues. The CDR3 here is CASRVTNRGNEQYF. CDR3 in DNA: TGTGCCAGCAGAGTTACGAACAGGGGAAACGAGCAGTACTTC.

This chain connects TRBV4-3 to TRBJ2-1; maybe TRBD2 (5 bases). V lost 0 bases and J lost 9, with 9 bases in between. There are 13 residues in the CDR3. The germline V gene has CDR1 LGHNA and CDR2 YSLEER. The CDR3 sequence is CASSQDLGGEQFF. CDR3 nucleotide sequence: TGCGCCAGCAGCCAAGATCTTGGAGGTGAGCAGTTCTTC.

The rearrangement joins TRBV6-6 to TRBJ2-7; 8 nucleotides line up with TRBD1. Germline assignment: CDR1 MNHNY and CDR2 SVGAGI (reference sequence). The CDR3 runs 16 residues. V trimming: 0 bases; J trimming: 0 bases; junction bases outside the gene matches: 4. The CDR3 DNA follows: TGTGCCAGCAGTTACTCGGCAGACAGGGGCTCCTACGAGCAGTACTTC. Its translation: CASSYSADRGSYEQYF.

This chain connects TRBV11-1 to TRBJ2-3; 7 bases match TRBD2. The J segment lost 6 bases and the V segment lost 2 bases, leaving 5 bases of the junction unmatched. CDR3 length: 14 amino acids. Germline CDR1 reads SGHAT; CDR2 reads FQDESV (reference sequence). The CDR3 loop is CASSLWGGLDTQYF. In nucleotides, the CDR3 is TGTGCCAGCAGCTTATGGGGGGGATTGGATACGCAGTATTTT.

The chain combines TRBV27 with TRBJ1-1; weak D call: TRBD1 (6 bases). This CDR3 region has 16 residues. V was shortened by 5 bases and J by 10 bases, with 26 bases between the two germline ends. Germline CDR1 is MNHEY and CDR2 is SMNVEV (reference sequence). CDR3 loop: CASSRTLGQSLKGAFF. The CDR3 nucleotides are TGTGCCAGCAGTCGAACCCTCGGACAGTCCTTAAAGGGAGCTTTCTTT.

The chain is built from TRBV5-1 and TRBJ2-3; possibly TRBD1 for D (5 bases). V lost 0 bases and J lost 5, with 13 bases in between. This CDR3 comprises 15 residues. The germline V gene encodes CDR1 SGHRS and CDR2 YFSETQ. The CDR3 nucleotides are TGCGCCAGCAGCTTGGGTACAGGACCACAAGATACGCAGTATTTT. Residues: CASSLGTGPQDTQYF.

The chain couples TRBV30 to TRBJ1-5, with TRBD1 matching over 7 bases. CDR3 size: 12 residues. V was pared by 5 bases and J by 9 bases, with 7 bases of the junction left unmatched. CDR1 is GTSNPN, CDR2 SVGIG, per germline (reference sequence). For the CDR3, the DNA is TGTGCCTGGGCGACAGGGCCTAGGCCCCAGCATTTT. Its protein is CAWATGPRPQHF.

The chain employs TRBV4-3 and TRBJ2-2, with D possibly being TRBD2 (5 bases). The CDR3 spans 16 residues. CDR1 LGHNA and CDR2 YSLEER come from the germline V gene. The V gene lost 5 bases and the J gene lost 7 bases, with 20 bases spanning the gap. The CDR3 coding sequence is TGCGCCAGCAGCTATGATCCGAGGGCGCCCGGCGGGGAGCTGTTTTTT. Protein: CASSYDPRAPGGELFF.

The chain carries TRBV6-1 and TRBJ2-3; possibly TRBD1 for D (6 bases). Per the germline V gene, CDR1 is MNHNS and CDR2 is SASEGT. This CDR3 region has 17 residues. Trimming stripped 2 bases from V and 2 bases from J, with 17 bases between. CDR3 coding DNA: TGTGCCAGCAGTGAAATATTAGGGTGGGGGCCCACAGATACGCAGTATTTT. This codes for CASSEILGWGPTDTQYF.

The chain links TRBV11-3 to TRBJ1-1, with D uncertain. V was cut by 0 bases and J by 6 bases, with 14 bases left in between. Per the germline V gene, CDR1 is SGHNT and CDR2 is YENEEA. The CDR3 is made up of 15 amino acids. CDR3 in amino acids: CASSLESYLRAEAFF. For the CDR3, the DNA is TGTGCCAGCAGCTTAGAATCATACCTGAGGGCTGAAGCTTTCTTT.

The CDR3 sequence is CASSEHTSGNGEQFF. CDR3 nucleotide sequence: TGTGCCAGCAGTGAACATACTAGCGGGAACGGTGAGCAGTTCTTC. The rearrangement joins TRBV2 to TRBJ2-1, with 10 bases aligning to TRBD2. V trimming: 2 bases; J trimming: 9 bases; junction bases outside the gene matches: 7. From germline, CDR1 is SNHLY and CDR2 FYNNEI. This CDR3 has 15 amino acids. The whole variable domain, remainder taken from reference TRBV2 and TRBJ2-1, is EPEVTQTPSHQVTQMGQEVILRCVPISNHLYFYWYRQILGQKVEFLVSFYNNEISEKSEIFDDQFSVERPDGSNFTLKIRSTKLEDSAMYFCASSEHTSGNGEQFFGPGTRLTVL.

This sequence joins TRBV7-9 and TRBJ2-2; 10 bases are shared with TRBD2. Germline trimming cut 5 bases from V and 3 bases from J; bases unmatched to any gene: 9. This CDR3 comprises 17 residues. Germline assignment: CDR1 SEHNR and CDR2 FQNEAQ (reference sequence). This CDR3 reads CASSPIQGLAHTGELFF. For the CDR3, the DNA is TGTGCCAGCAGCCCCATACAGGGACTAGCGCACACCGGGGAGCTGTTTTTT.

This clone was seen once. This chain joins TRBV12-5 and TRBJ2-1; 8 nucleotides align to TRBD2. The CDR3 sequence is 16 residues long. J was trimmed by 4 bases and V by 3 bases; bases with no gene match: 8. Germline V gene sequence: CDR1 LGHNT, CDR2 FRNRAP. CDR3 DNA: TGTGCTAGTGGTTTTCCTACAACTAGCGGATACAATGAGCAGTTCTTC. Its translation: CASGFPTTSGYNEQFF.

The chain employs TRBV28 and TRBJ2-3, with 11 bases lining up with TRBD2. Trimming at V came to 6 bases and at J to 2 bases, leaving 7 bases not matched to a gene. Looked up from germline, CDR1 is MDHEN and CDR2 is SYDVKM. The CDR3 is made up of 16 amino acids. The CDR3 loop is CASSSGTSGYTDTQYF. The CDR3 region has the DNA TGTGCCAGCAGCAGTGGGACTAGCGGATACACAGATACGCAGTATTTT.